This T cell receptor beta chain was sequenced during a study of spatial heterogeneity in lung cancer. Comment on this clonotype: A much larger clone is a single base away; this may be a read error.

From the 5' RACE reads, TCRdb called clonotypes with MiXCR, one entry per CDR3 protein. The data show about 21,000 distinct CDR3 sequences, 4.6% seen once. The CDR3 totals 12 residues. Germline CDR1 SEHNR, CDR2 FQNEAQ (reference sequence). The time point: sample taken at primary tumor resection. Material for sequencing was whole RNA from tumor, nontumor lung or frozen PBMC, left unsorted. The V call is TRBV7-9, the J call TRBJ2-5; no clear D. This TCR derives from a male donor with early-stage non-small cell lung cancer. Sample: PBMCs, taken at surgery. The CDR3: CAGSLAGETQYF. In nucleotides, the CDR3 is TGTGCCGGCAGCTTAGCCGGAGAGACCCAGTACTTC.